The 21 T cell receptor beta chains reported below all come from one sample, sequenced in a study of T cell responses to AZD1222 COVID-19 vaccine. Sequencing was performed with immunoSEQ multiplex PCR; in TCRdb, only in-frame clones are kept and a portion is missing. The repertoire holds roughly 180,000 clones, with roughly nine tenths as singletons. Source: peripheral blood, taken on day 0 of AZD1222 vaccination. The receptors come from an adult in good health.

V is TRBV7-3 and J is TRBJ2-7, with 11 positions matching TRBD1. J lost 3 bases, V lost 1 base, and 8 bases had no gene match. Germline V gene data show CDR1 as SGHTA and CDR2 as FQGTGA. The CDR3 is made up of 17 amino acids. CDR3 bases: TGTGCCAGCAGCTTAAGGACAGGGGGCGGTAATTTCTACGAGCAGTACTTC. Amino acids: CASSLRTGGGNFYEQYF.

This chain links TRBV28 with TRBJ1-4; TRBD1 is a possible D gene (6 bases). Per the germline V gene, CDR1 is MDHEN and CDR2 is SYDVKM. V was cut by 6 bases and J by 5 bases, with 10 bases left in between. This CDR3 is 13 amino acids long. For the CDR3, the DNA is TGTGCCAGCAGGAGGACAGCAAATGAAAAACTGTTTTTT. It is translated as CASRRTANEKLFF.

The V call is TRBV7-8, the J call TRBJ2-5; the D gene is possibly TRBD1 (6 bases). Trimming left V 4 bases short and J 1 base short, with 10 bases between. The CDR3 contains 14 residues. CDR1 and CDR2 from the germline V gene are SGHVS and FQNEAQ. Written as DNA, the CDR3 is TGTGCCAGCAGCTCCGGACAGATCCAAGAGACCCAGTACTTC. It specifies CASSSGQIQETQYF.

V and J are TRBV27 and TRBJ2-3; the match to TRBD2 covers 14 bases. Germline CDR1 reads MNHEY; CDR2 reads SMNVEV (reference sequence). The CDR3 loop spans 15 amino acids. V was clipped by 6 bases and J by 7 bases; unmatched bases: 6. CDR3 amino acids: CASSQGTSGGNTQYF. The CDR3 region has the DNA TGTGCCAGCAGCCAAGGGACTAGCGGGGGCAATACGCAGTATTTT.

This clone was seen a single time. The V gene is TRBV7-9, the J gene TRBJ2-4, with TRBD2 matching over 7 bases. The CDR3 contains 15 residues. The germline gives CDR1 SEHNR, CDR2 FQNEAQ (reference sequence). The V and J ends lost 3 bases and 4 bases, in that order; junction bases with no gene match: 6. DNA for the CDR3: TGTGCCAGCAGCTTTCCCCGGGAGGCTAAAAACATTCAGTACTTC. Amino acids: CASSFPREAKNIQYF.

The chain joins TRBV29-1 to TRBJ1-3; D not resolved. V lost 1 base to trimming and J lost 8 bases, with 9 bases between them. The CDR3 has 12 amino acids. The germline CDR1 and CDR2 sequences are SQVTM and ANQGSEA. The CDR3 nucleotides are TGCAGCGTTGAAGGAGGAATTGACACCATATATTTT. Amino acid sequence: CSVEGGIDTIYF. The full variable domain, in which reference TRBV29-1 and TRBJ1-3 provide the parts outside the CDR3, is SAVISQKPSRDICQRGTSLTIQCQVDSQVTMMFWYRQQPGQSLTLIATANQGSEATYESGFVIDKFPISRPNLTFSTLTVSNMSPEDSSIYLCSVEGGIDTIYFGEGSWLTVV.

The table lists this clone with a count of one. The gene calls are TRBV6-5 and TRBJ2-3, with unresolved D. There are 11 residues in the CDR3. Per the germline V gene, CDR1 is MNHEY and CDR2 is SVGAGI. V dropped 6 bases and J dropped 4 bases, with 5 bases sitting between them. Here the CDR3 reads CASSRSDTQYF. The CDR3 DNA is TGTGCCAGCAGCCGATCAGATACGCAGTATTTT.

The J gene is TRBJ1-3, the V gene TRBV28; perhaps TRBD1 as D (5 bases). This CDR3 comprises 16 residues. Trimming cost V 3 bases and J 0 bases, with 12 bases left between them. Germline V gene sequence: CDR1 MDHEN, CDR2 SYDVKM. DNA for the CDR3: TGTGCCAGCAGTTTCGGGACCGACTACTCTGGAAACACCATATATTTT. Encoded protein: CASSFGTDYSGNTIYF.

V is TRBV11-2 and J is TRBJ1-2, with D maybe TRBD1 (6 bases). Trimming stripped 5 bases from V and 0 bases from J, with 16 bases between. The germline V gene has CDR1 SGHAT and CDR2 FQNNGV. The CDR3 is 16 residues long. The CDR3 region is CASSLTRTDTNYGYTF. In DNA, the CDR3 is TGTGCCAGCAGCCTAACGCGGACAGACACTAACTATGGCTACACCTTC.

This chain links TRBV6-5 with TRBJ2-5, with TRBD2 matching 12 bases. Germline CDR1 MNHEY, CDR2 SVGAGI. The CDR3 has 15 amino acids. The J segment lost 5 bases and the V segment lost 6 bases, leaving 7 bases of the junction unmatched. The CDR3 region is CASRVLAGGEETQYF. The DNA for the CDR3 is TGTGCCAGCAGAGTGCTAGCGGGAGGGGAGGAGACCCAGTACTTC.

This clone was detected only a few times. The V call is TRBV2, the J call TRBJ1-5; D is undetermined. V lost 6 bases and J lost 1, with 10 bases in between. The germline V gene encodes CDR1 SNHLY and CDR2 FYNNEI. The CDR3 contains 14 residues. The CDR3 coding sequence is TGTGCCAGCAGGGAAACCCCCAGCAATCAGCCCCAGCATTTT. Protein sequence: CASRETPSNQPQHF.

The chain has TRBV27 and TRBJ2-3; TRBD2 is a possible D gene (5 bases). Germline loops: CDR1 MNHEY, CDR2 SMNVEV (reference sequence). Deletions cut 0 bases from V and 0 bases from J, with 10 bases between. The CDR3 runs to 16 residues. The CDR3 nucleotides are TGTGCCAGCAGTTTATCCCGGGGATTTAGCACAGATACGCAGTATTTT. It is translated as CASSLSRGFSTDTQYF.

The V and J genes are TRBV27 and TRBJ1-1; 9 bases align to TRBD1. The junction had 4 bases not matched to a gene; V was cut back by 2 bases and J by 0 bases. CDR3 length equals 16 residues. CDR1 and CDR2 (germline): MNHEY, SMNVEV (reference sequence). The chain's CDR3 is CASSLNRGRLNTEAFF. The CDR3 DNA sequence: TGTGCCAGCAGTTTAAACAGGGGGCGACTGAACACTGAAGCTTTCTTT.

The V and J genes are TRBV19 and TRBJ2-5; 11 bases line up with TRBD2. Per germline, CDR1 LNHDA and CDR2 SQIVND (reference sequence). The ends lost 3 bases at V and 2 bases at J; junction bases unmatched: 2. The CDR3 totals 15 residues. The CDR3 nucleotides are TGTGCCAGTAGTATGACTAGCGGGACACAAGAGACCCAGTACTTC. Encoded protein: CASSMTSGTQETQYF.

The chain links TRBV28 to TRBJ2-7, with 8 nucleotides matching TRBD1. Germline trimming cut 8 bases from V and 2 bases from J; bases unmatched to any gene: 11. Germline lookup yields CDR1 MDHEN and CDR2 SYDVKM. This CDR3 is 15 amino acids long. The CDR3 here is CASPPGQGLPYEQYF. The CDR3 DNA is TGTGCCAGCCCTCCTGGACAGGGATTACCCTACGAGCAGTACTTC.

The gene calls are TRBV7-2 and TRBJ2-5, with no clear D. Germline V gene lookup returns CDR1 SGHTA and CDR2 FQGNSA. Trimming stripped 5 bases from V and 5 bases from J, with 15 bases between. There are 14 residues in the CDR3. The CDR3 spells CASSQGQLRETQYF. CDR3 nucleotides: TGTGCCAGCAGCCAAGGCCAGCTCCGGGAGACCCAGTACTTC.

The rearrangement joins TRBV12-3 or TRBV12-4 to TRBJ1-2, with D uncertain. Trimming removed 6 bases from V and 8 bases from J, with 16 bases in between. The CDR3 consists of 13 residues. In nucleotides, the CDR3 is TGTGCCAGCAGCGAACTGGGAGTGGGCGGCTACACCTTC. It specifies CASSELGVGGYTF.

The genes are TRBV29-1 and TRBJ1-1, with D perhaps TRBD1 (6 bases). The germline V and J ends were trimmed by 4 bases and 3 bases, with 18 bases remaining between them. The CDR3 contains 15 residues. Germline-derived CDR1 and CDR2 are SQVTM and ANQGSEA. The CDR3 sequence is CSVVGPGGADTEAFF. CDR3 coding DNA: TGCAGCGTTGTGGGCCCGGGGGGCGCCGACACTGAAGCTTTCTTT.

This clone was seen a single time. The rearrangement links TRBV5-4 to TRBJ1-2; D gene uncertain. Trimming cost V 2 bases and J 4 bases, with 9 bases left between them. This CDR3 has 13 residues. The germline V gene has CDR1 SGHNT and CDR2 YYREEE (reference sequence). The CDR3 is CASSFPPSYGYTF. The CDR3 DNA is TGTGCCAGCAGCTTCCCGCCAAGCTATGGCTACACCTTC.

This chain joins TRBV10-1 and TRBJ2-1, with TRBD2 matching 11 bases. The CDR3 has 15 residues. Germline CDR1 WNHNN, CDR2 SYGVQD (reference sequence). J gave up 8 bases and V 0 bases, and 3 bases lay outside the gene matches. DNA of the CDR3: TGCGCCAGCAGTGAGTCGACTAGCGGGATCGATGAGCAGTTCTTC. This encodes CASSESTSGIDEQFF.

The rearrangement uses TRBV30 and TRBJ2-5, with a tentative D call TRBD1 (6 bases). Germline CDR1 GTSNPN, CDR2 SVGIG (reference sequence). The V and J ends lost 0 bases and 5 bases respectively, with 19 bases between them. This CDR3 region has 16 residues. CDR3 in amino acids: CAWSVPTGSRFETQYF. CDR3 DNA: TGTGCCTGGAGTGTCCCAACAGGGAGTAGGTTTGAGACCCAGTACTTC. Complete variable domain (other parts from reference TRBV30 and TRBJ2-5): SQTIHQWPATLVQPVGSPLSLECTVEGTSNPNLYWYRQAAGRGLQLLFYSVGIGQISSEVPQNLSASRPQDRQFILSSKKLLLSDSGFYLCAWSVPTGSRFETQYFGPGTRLLVL.